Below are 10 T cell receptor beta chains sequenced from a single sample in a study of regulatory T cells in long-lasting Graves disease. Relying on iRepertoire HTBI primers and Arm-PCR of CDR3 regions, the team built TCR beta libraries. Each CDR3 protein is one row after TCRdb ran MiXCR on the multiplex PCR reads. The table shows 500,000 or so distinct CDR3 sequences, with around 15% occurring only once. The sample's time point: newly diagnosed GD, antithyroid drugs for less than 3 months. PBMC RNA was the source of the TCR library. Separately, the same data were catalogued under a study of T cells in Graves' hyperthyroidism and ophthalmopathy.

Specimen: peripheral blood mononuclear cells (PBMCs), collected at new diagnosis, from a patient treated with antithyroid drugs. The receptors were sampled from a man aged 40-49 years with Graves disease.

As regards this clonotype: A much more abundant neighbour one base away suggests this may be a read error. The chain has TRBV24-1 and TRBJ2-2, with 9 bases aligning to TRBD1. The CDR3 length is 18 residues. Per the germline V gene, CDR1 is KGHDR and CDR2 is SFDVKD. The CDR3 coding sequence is TGTGCCGCCAGTGATCCCTCACCGGGACAGGGTCCTCCAGGGGAGCTGTTTTTT. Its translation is CAASDPSPGQGPPGELFF.

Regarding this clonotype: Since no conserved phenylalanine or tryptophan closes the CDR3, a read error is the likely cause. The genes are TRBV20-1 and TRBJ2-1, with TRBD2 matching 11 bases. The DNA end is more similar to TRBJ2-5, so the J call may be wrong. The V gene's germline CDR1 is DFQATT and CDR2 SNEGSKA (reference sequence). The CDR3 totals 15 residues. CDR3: CSARPGLAGRKTQYL. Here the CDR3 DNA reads TGCAGTGCTCGCCCTGGACTAGCGGGTCGCAAGACCCAGTACCTC.

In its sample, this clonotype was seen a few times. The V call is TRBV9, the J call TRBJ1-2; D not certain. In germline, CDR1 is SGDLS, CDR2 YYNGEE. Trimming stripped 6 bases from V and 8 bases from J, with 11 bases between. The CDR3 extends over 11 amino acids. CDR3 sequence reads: CASIGPEGYTF. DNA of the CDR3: TGTGCCAGCATCGGGCCGGAGGGCTACACCTTC.

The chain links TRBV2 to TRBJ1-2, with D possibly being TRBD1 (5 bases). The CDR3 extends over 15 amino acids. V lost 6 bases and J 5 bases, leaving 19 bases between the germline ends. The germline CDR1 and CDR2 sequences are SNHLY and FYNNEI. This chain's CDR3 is CASRDIVARIYGYTF. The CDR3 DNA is TGTGCCAGCAGGGACATAGTTGCAAGGATTTATGGCTACACCTTC.

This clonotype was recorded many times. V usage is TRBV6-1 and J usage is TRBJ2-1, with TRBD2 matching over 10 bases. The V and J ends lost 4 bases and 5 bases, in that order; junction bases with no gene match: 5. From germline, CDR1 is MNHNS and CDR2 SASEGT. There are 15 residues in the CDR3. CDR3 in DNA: TGTGCCAGCAGTGTGGGACTAGCGACAAACAATGAGCAGTTCTTC. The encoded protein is CASSVGLATNNEQFF.

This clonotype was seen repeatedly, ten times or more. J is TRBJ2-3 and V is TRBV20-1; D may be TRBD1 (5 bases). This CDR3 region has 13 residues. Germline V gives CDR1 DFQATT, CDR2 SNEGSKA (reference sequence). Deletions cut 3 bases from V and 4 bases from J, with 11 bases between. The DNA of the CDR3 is TGCAGTGCTAGGTTTCCAGGGCCAGATACGCAGTATTTT. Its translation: CSARFPGPDTQYF.

The CDR3 DNA reads TGTGCCAGCAGCGCCTCCAACACAGATACGCAGTATTTT. It encodes CASSASNTDTQYF. This chain joins TRBV9 and TRBJ2-3; D is uncertain. The CDR3 spans 13 residues. With 3 bases removed from V and 2 bases from J, the gap between germline ends came to 7 bases. Germline V gene data show CDR1 as SGDLS and CDR2 as YYNGEE.

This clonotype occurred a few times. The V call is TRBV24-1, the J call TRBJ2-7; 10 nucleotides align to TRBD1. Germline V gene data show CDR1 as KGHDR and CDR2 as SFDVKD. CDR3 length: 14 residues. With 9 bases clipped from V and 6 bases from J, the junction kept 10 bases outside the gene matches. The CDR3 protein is CATLTRDRGAEQYF. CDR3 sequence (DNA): TGTGCCACCCTCACCCGGGACAGGGGAGCCGAGCAGTACTTC.

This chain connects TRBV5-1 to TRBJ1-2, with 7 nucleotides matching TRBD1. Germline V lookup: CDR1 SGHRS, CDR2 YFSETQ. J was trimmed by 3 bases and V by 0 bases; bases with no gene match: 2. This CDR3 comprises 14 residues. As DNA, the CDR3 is TGCGCCAGCAGCTTGGATCAGGGGGACTATGGCTACACCTTC. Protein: CASSLDQGDYGYTF.

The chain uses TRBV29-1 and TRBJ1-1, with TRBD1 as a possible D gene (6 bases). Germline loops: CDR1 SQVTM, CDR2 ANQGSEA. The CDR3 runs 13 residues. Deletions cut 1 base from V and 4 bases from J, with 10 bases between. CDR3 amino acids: CSVEAGRGTEAFF. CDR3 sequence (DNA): TGCAGCGTTGAAGCGGGCAGGGGCACTGAAGCTTTCTTT.